Listed here are 4 T cell receptor beta chains from one sample, sequenced in a study of T cell repertoires in cytomegalovirus infection. Antigens for these TCRs are unknown. TCRdb recomputed calls from the reads with MiXCR, one row per CDR3 protein. The sample records under 450,000 distinct CDR3 sequences, around a third being singletons. Sequences were derived from cultured PBMCs, sampled from culture after CMV antigen stimulation. The receptors stem from a human donor in good health (CMV status not recorded). Some clones in this sample may be carry-over from other donors' samples.

The chain carries TRBV4-3 and TRBJ2-2; 16 bases are a match to TRBD2. J gave up 5 bases and V 3 bases, and 6 bases lay outside the gene matches. Per germline, CDR1 LGHNA and CDR2 YSLEER. The CDR3 covers 18 residues. The CDR3 coding sequence is TGCGCCAGCAGCCACCCGGGACTAGCGGGAGGGAAGACCGGGGAGCTGTTTTTT. It yields the protein CASSHPGLAGGKTGELFF.

The table lists this clonotype with a few counts. This chain links TRBV11-2 with TRBJ2-1; a weak D match, TRBD1 (5 bases). CDR3 length equals 16 residues. Trimming left V 1 base short and J 8 bases short, with 18 bases between. In germline, CDR1 is SGHAT, CDR2 FQNNGV. CDR3 in DNA: TGTGCCAGCAGCTTAGTAATGCTAAAGGGGTACCATGAGCAGTTCTTC. Protein sequence: CASSLVMLKGYHEQFF.

This clonotype was detected only a few times. The V call is TRBV18, the J call TRBJ2-5, with D possibly matching TRBD1 (6 bases). Germline V lookup: CDR1 KGHSH, CDR2 LQKENI. The CDR3 extends over 15 amino acids. Trimming took off 1 base at V and 6 bases at J, with 15 bases between the two ends. CDR3 loop: CASSPLNVQGQTQYF. The CDR3 DNA sequence: TGTGCCAGCTCACCACTCAACGTCCAGGGGCAGACCCAGTACTTC.

This clonotype appeared a single time. The V and J genes are TRBV19 and TRBJ2-3; TRBD2 might be the D (5 bases). Trimming shortened V by 7 bases and J by 3 bases, and 20 bases separated the two germline ends. Germline values: CDR1 LNHDA, CDR2 SQIVND (reference sequence). This CDR3 region has 16 residues. The CDR3 reads CASTLKRGSATDTQYF. For the CDR3, the DNA is TGTGCCAGTACCCTCAAACGGGGTAGCGCGACAGATACGCAGTATTTT.